Below are 31 T cell receptor beta chains sequenced from a single sample in a study of OX40 agonist ivuxolimab in advanced cancers. This table comes from immunoSEQ multiplex PCR, and its TCRdb copy is limited to in-frame clones, with some not included. This sample has some 57,000 clones, with more than 65% found just once. The sample in question was CD4+ or CD8+ T cells sorted from blood, obtained in a trial of the OX40 agonist ivuxolimab. These receptors all come from an adult with an advanced solid tumor such as melanoma, head and neck, liver or kidney cancer.

This clone was counted only a few times. The J gene is TRBJ1-4, the V gene TRBV28; D is uncertain. V lost 5 bases, J lost 5 bases, and 21 bases lay in between. There are 17 residues in the CDR3. In germline, CDR1 is MDHEN, CDR2 SYDVKM. The CDR3 coding sequence is TGTGCCAGCAGTAACCTCCCCCGGGCCAGTACCAATGAAAAACTGTTTTTT. It translates to CASSNLPRASTNEKLFF.

CDR3 protein: CAWSASLRTDTQYF. The CDR3 DNA is TGTGCCTGGAGTGCCAGTCTCCGCACAGATACGCAGTATTTT. The rearrangement uses TRBV30 and TRBJ2-3, with D uncertain. In germline, CDR1 is GTSNPN, CDR2 SVGIG (reference sequence). The CDR3 is 14 amino acids. V lost 1 base, J lost 1 base, and 9 bases lay in between.

This clone was seen a single time. The chain has TRBV6-5 and TRBJ2-3; no clear D gene. Trimming stripped 4 bases from V and 4 bases from J, with 15 bases between. The V gene's germline CDR1 is MNHEY and CDR2 SVGAGI. The CDR3 covers 15 residues. CDR3 amino acids: CASSSTLFRPDTQYF. In DNA form, the CDR3 reads TGTGCCAGCAGTTCAACATTGTTCCGTCCAGATACGCAGTATTTT.

The chain employs TRBV5-6 and TRBJ2-6; D is uncertain. Germline CDR1 SGHDT, CDR2 YYEEEE. The CDR3 is 15 amino acids. V lost 2 bases and J lost 0, with 6 bases in between. The DNA of the CDR3 is TGTGCCAGCAGCTTAAAAGTCTCTGGGGCCAACGTCCTGACTTTC. Its translation is CASSLKVSGANVLTF.

This clone was observed a handful of times. This sequence joins TRBV6-5 and TRBJ1-5, with TRBD1 matching over 7 bases. Germline CDR1 MNHEY, CDR2 SVGAGI. V lost 5 bases to trimming and J lost 3 bases; unmatched junction nucleotides: 4. The CDR3 is 14 residues long. The CDR3 loop is CASSPGQDNQPQHF. The CDR3 region has the DNA TGTGCCAGCAGTCCTGGACAGGACAATCAGCCCCAGCATTTT.

This sequence joins TRBV10-3 and TRBJ2-1; maybe TRBD1 (5 bases). Trimming pared 7 bases from V and 7 bases from J, leaving 14 bases between. This CDR3 spans 13 amino acids. Germline V lookup: CDR1 ENHRY, CDR2 SYGVKD. The CDR3 reads CAINDNRGNEQFF. In DNA form, the CDR3 reads TGTGCCATCAACGACAATAGGGGTAATGAGCAGTTCTTC.

This clone was counted once. This chain connects TRBV7-9 to TRBJ1-4, with a possible D match to TRBD1 (5 bases). The germline gives CDR1 SEHNR, CDR2 FQNEAQ (reference sequence). This CDR3 region has 11 residues. Deletions cut 5 bases from V and 10 bases from J, with 8 bases between. The CDR3 DNA reads as TGTGCCAGCAGCACAGGAGGAAAACTGTTTTTT. Its protein is CASSTGGKLFF.

The chain employs TRBV11-3 and TRBJ2-3; D remains ambiguous. Per germline, CDR1 SGHNT and CDR2 YENEEA. The CDR3 extends over 12 amino acids. V was shortened by 5 bases and J by 1 base, with 4 bases between the two germline ends. The DNA of the CDR3 is TGTGCCAGCAGCCTCGGCACAGATACGCAGTATTTT. Residues: CASSLGTDTQYF.

The chain employs TRBV7-9 and TRBJ2-1; tentatively, D is TRBD2 (6 bases). The CDR3 spans 14 residues. V gave up 4 bases and J gave up 4 bases, with 11 bases separating them. Germline CDR1 reads SEHNR; CDR2 reads FQNEAQ (reference sequence). Here the CDR3 reads CASSSGLLYNEQFF. The CDR3 coding sequence is TGTGCCAGCAGCTCGGGACTGTTATACAATGAGCAGTTCTTC.

V gene TRBV7-2 combines with J gene TRBJ2-5; D remains unclear. The CDR3 sequence is 13 residues long. From germline, CDR1 is SGHTA and CDR2 FQGNSA. V lost 3 bases and J lost 1, with 6 bases in between. CDR3 coding DNA: TGTGCCAGCAGCTTTGAAGTCCAAGAGACCCAGTACTTC. This gives the protein CASSFEVQETQYF.

This sequence joins TRBV5-5 and TRBJ2-3, with TRBD2 identical over 11 bases. The J segment lost 3 bases and the V segment lost 1 base, leaving 4 bases of the junction unmatched. This CDR3 has 16 amino acids. Germline loops: CDR1 SGHKS, CDR2 YYEKEE (reference sequence). Written as DNA, the CDR3 is TGTGCCAGCAGCTTGTACTCTAGCGGGAGGACAGATACGCAGTATTTT. Its protein is CASSLYSSGRTDTQYF.

This clone has more than one count but fewer than ten. The V call is TRBV2, the J call TRBJ1-5; D might be TRBD1 (6 bases). The germline gives CDR1 SNHLY, CDR2 FYNNEI. The CDR3 is made up of 11 amino acids. V shed 6 bases and J shed 7 bases, with 7 bases lying between them. CDR3 loop: CASSRGQPQHF. The CDR3 nucleotides read TGTGCCAGCAGCAGGGGACAGCCCCAGCATTTT.

About this clone: Other DNA variants within this sample encode the same CDR3. The V call is TRBV28, the J call TRBJ1-5; no firm D call. This CDR3 spans 11 amino acids. CDR1 is MDHEN and CDR2 is SYDVKM in the germline V gene. Trimming shortened V by 5 bases and J by 4 bases, and 3 bases separated the two germline ends. The CDR3 protein is CASSGNQPQHF. CDR3 DNA sequence: TGTGCCAGCAGTGGGAATCAGCCCCAGCATTTT.

V and J are TRBV4-1 and TRBJ1-4, with no clear D. Germline V gives CDR1 MGHRA, CDR2 YSYEKL. The CDR3 sequence is 14 residues long. Trimming left V 0 bases short and J 5 bases short, with 7 bases between. CDR3 nucleotide sequence: TGCGCCAGCAGCCAAGATTTTGGCAATGAAAAACTGTTTTTT. It specifies CASSQDFGNEKLFF.

This CDR3 is CASSEQTNTEQFF. The CDR3 DNA sequence: TGCGCCAGCAGCGAACAAACCAACACTGAGCAGTTCTTC. The chain uses TRBV5-1 and TRBJ2-1; D remains ambiguous. Trimming removed 4 bases at V and 9 bases at J, with 14 bases between. Germline-derived CDR1 and CDR2 are SGHRS and YFSETQ. The CDR3 sequence is 13 residues long.

The CDR3 loop is CASSPSAPQDTQYF. In nucleotides, the CDR3 is TGCGCCAGCAGCCCCTCGGCCCCACAAGATACGCAGTATTTT. This chain links TRBV5-1 with TRBJ2-3; D is unclear. V was trimmed by 4 bases and J by 5 bases, leaving 14 bases between them. This CDR3 is built from 14 residues. The germline V gene has CDR1 SGHRS and CDR2 YFSETQ.

The chain links TRBV21-1 to TRBJ2-7; the listed D gene, TRBD2, was not tested against the DNA. TRBV21-1 has pseudogene status. The CDR3 loop spans 11 amino acids. The CDR3 region has the DNA TGTGCCAGCAGCCGCGCCTACGAGCAGTACTTC. This sequence encodes CASSRAYEQYF.

The rearrangement links TRBV11-3 to TRBJ1-2; D is perhaps TRBD1 (5 bases). The CDR3 length is 13 residues. Germline assignment: CDR1 SGHNT and CDR2 YENEEA. Trimming took 5 bases from V and 6 from J, leaving 13 bases between them. The CDR3 loop is CASSLGEADGYTF. CDR3 nucleotides: TGTGCCAGCAGCCTGGGGGAGGCGGATGGCTACACCTTC.

The chain combines TRBV30 with TRBJ2-7; 11 positions match TRBD2. V shed 2 bases and J 4 bases; nucleotides not matched to a gene: 4. CDR1 and CDR2 from the germline V gene are GTSNPN and SVGIG (reference sequence). CDR3 length equals 14 residues. The CDR3: CAWSPGTSGYEQYF. The CDR3 DNA sequence: TGTGCCTGGAGTCCTGGGACTAGCGGTTACGAGCAGTACTTC. Supplemented by reference TRBV30 and TRBJ2-7, the full variable domain reads SQTIHQWPATLVQPVGSPLSLECTVEGTSNPNLYWYRQAAGRGLQLLFYSVGIGQISSEVPQNLSASRPQDRQFILSSKKLLLSDSGFYLCAWSPGTSGYEQYFGPGTRLTVT.

The CDR3 loop reads CASSKTVLLYNEQFF. The DNA for the CDR3 is TGTGCCAGCAGCAAAACAGTCCTCCTATACAATGAGCAGTTCTTC. J is TRBJ2-1 and V is TRBV4-2; unclear D gene. Trimming took off 5 bases at V and 4 bases at J, with 15 bases between the two ends. Per germline, CDR1 LGHNA and CDR2 YNFKEQ. CDR3 size: 15 residues.

The V gene is TRBV5-1, the J gene TRBJ2-7; 10 bases map to TRBD1. The trim removed 4 bases at V and 6 bases at J, leaving 7 bases unmatched. This CDR3 contains 14 residues. Germline assignment: CDR1 SGHRS and CDR2 YFSETQ. The CDR3 nucleotides are TGCGCCAGCAGCCTCGGGACAGGGGCCCTCGAGCAGTACTTC. This sequence encodes CASSLGTGALEQYF.

The CDR3: CASSLDRWGNAEAFF. The CDR3 DNA sequence: TGTGCCAGCAGCTTGGACAGGTGGGGAAACGCTGAAGCTTTCTTT. The chain is built from TRBV7-9 and TRBJ1-1; 7 nucleotides agree with TRBD1. After removal of 3 bases from V and 6 bases from J, the junction contained 10 bases not matched to a gene. Germline CDR1 reads SEHNR; CDR2 reads FQNEAQ (reference sequence). This CDR3 contains 15 residues.

CDR3 sequence reads: CASQRESTEAFF. CDR3 in DNA: TGTGCCAGCCAAAGGGAAAGCACTGAAGCTTTCTTT. This chain connects TRBV2 to TRBJ1-1, with D uncertain. The CDR3 sequence is 12 residues long. Germline values: CDR1 SNHLY, CDR2 FYNNEI. Between the trimmed V and J ends, which lost 8 bases and 4 bases, there was a span of 11 bases.

The V call is TRBV10-3, the J call TRBJ1-2, with D possibly matching TRBD1 (6 bases). The CDR3 has 18 amino acids. CDR1 ENHRY and CDR2 SYGVKD come from the germline V gene. V lost 6 bases, J lost 2 bases, and 25 bases lay in between. The CDR3: CAIRSPGHSTQKNYGYTF. CDR3 DNA sequence: TGTGCCATCAGATCCCCGGGACACTCGACACAGAAGAACTATGGCTACACCTTC.

V usage is TRBV9 and J usage is TRBJ2-1, with TRBD2 as a possible D gene (7 bases). The ends were cut back, 6 bases at V and 0 bases at J, with 16 bases in the middle. The germline gives CDR1 SGDLS, CDR2 YYNGEE. The CDR3 runs to 16 residues. In nucleotides, the CDR3 is TGTGCCAGCACCAGAGGGGCGGGGGCCTCCTACAATGAGCAGTTCTTC. It encodes CASTRGAGASYNEQFF.

This clone was seen once. The J gene is TRBJ2-7, the V gene TRBV7-7; D is tentatively TRBD1 or TRBD2 (7 bases each). This CDR3 contains 17 residues. Germline lookup yields CDR1 SSHAT and CDR2 FNYEAQ (reference sequence). The ends were cut back, 1 base at V and 5 bases at J, with 21 bases in the middle. DNA for the CDR3: TGTGCCAGCAGCTTAGGCCCTAGCGGTGGCAGGGGGGACGAGCAGTACTTC. Protein: CASSLGPSGGRGDEQYF.

The genes are TRBV9 and TRBJ1-5; D gene ambiguous. Per germline, CDR1 SGDLS and CDR2 YYNGEE. This CDR3 spans 13 amino acids. Trimming shortened V by 2 bases and J by 4 bases, and 7 bases separated the two germline ends. The CDR3: CASSVSLNQPQHF. CDR3 sequence (DNA): TGTGCCAGCAGCGTGTCCCTTAATCAGCCCCAGCATTTT.

On this clone itself: This specimen includes other DNA sequences encoding the same CDR3. This chain uses TRBV7-2 with TRBJ2-1; the match to TRBD2 covers 11 bases. Germline assignment: CDR1 SGHTA and CDR2 FQGNSA. Germline trimming cut 2 bases from V and 4 bases from J; bases unmatched to any gene: 1. CDR3 length equals 15 residues. The CDR3 loop is CASSLLAGGYNEQFF. The DNA for the CDR3 is TGTGCCAGCAGCTTACTAGCGGGAGGATACAATGAGCAGTTCTTC.

The sample holds a few counts of this clone. This chain connects TRBV25-1 to TRBJ1-5; weak D call: TRBD1 (5 bases). The CDR3 extends over 14 amino acids. Trimming took 1 base from V and 5 from J, leaving 9 bases between them. Germline loops: CDR1 MGHDK, CDR2 SYGVNS. The CDR3: CASSELEGHQPQHF. The CDR3 region has the DNA TGTGCCAGCAGTGAATTAGAGGGACATCAGCCCCAGCATTTT.

The gene calls are TRBV18 and TRBJ1-2, with 9 bases identical to TRBD1. V lost 2 bases to trimming and J lost 8 bases; unmatched junction nucleotides: 9. This CDR3 contains 15 residues. Germline values: CDR1 KGHSH, CDR2 LQKENI. CDR3 loop: CASSPGQGLLWGYTF. In nucleotides, the CDR3 is TGTGCCAGCTCACCAGGACAGGGGTTGCTCTGGGGCTACACCTTC.

This clone was detected a few times. The chain joins TRBV9 to TRBJ2-3; D is unresolved. The V end lost 5 bases, the J end lost 7 bases, and 14 bases lay between the germline ends. The CDR3 covers 13 residues. The germline CDR1 and CDR2 sequences are SGDLS and YYNGEE. The CDR3 DNA sequence: TGTGCCAGCAGTGAACGGGCAGGCAATACGCAGTATTTT. It is translated as CASSERAGNTQYF.